This T cell receptor (beta chain) was observed in a study of blood T cell repertoires in COVID-19. Study summary: The study drew acute and convalescent COVID-19 samples from the United States, Italy and Spain. Sample material is recorded as cDNA or gDNA derived from T cells, B-cell-depleted T cells, or PBMCs.

V dropped 2 bases and J dropped 3; count of bases not matched to a gene: 9. Germline V gives CDR1 SGHTA, CDR2 FQGNSA. The CDR3 runs 16 residues. Original handling: Nucleated cell counts were estimated from reference gene primer amplification. Profiling relied on immunoSEQ multiplex PCR, and the TCRdb table lists in-frame clones only, not all of them. That table furnishes V, J and clone size, whereas the DNA furnished D and trimming. Among about 190,000 clones listed, 70% to 90% were seen once. The source of this sequence is a woman aged 40 to 50 who had recovered from COVID-19. The chain recombines TRBV7-2 with TRBJ2-7; 8 bases match TRBD2. Sequenced input: peripheral blood. CDR3 loop: CASSLSSTSESYEQYF. The CDR3 nucleotides are TGTGCCAGCAGCTTATCGTCGACTAGCGAAAGCTACGAGCAGTACTTC.